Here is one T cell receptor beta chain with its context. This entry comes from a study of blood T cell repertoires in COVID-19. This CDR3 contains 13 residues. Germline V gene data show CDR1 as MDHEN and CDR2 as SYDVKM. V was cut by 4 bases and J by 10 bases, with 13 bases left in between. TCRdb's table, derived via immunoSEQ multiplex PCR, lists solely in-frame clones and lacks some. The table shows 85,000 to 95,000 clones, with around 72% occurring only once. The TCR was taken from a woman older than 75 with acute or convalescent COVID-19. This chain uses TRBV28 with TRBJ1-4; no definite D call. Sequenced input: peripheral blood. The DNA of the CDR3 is TGTGCCAGCAGTTCTGACTCGGGTCGAAAACTGTTTTTT. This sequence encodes CASSSDSGRKLFF. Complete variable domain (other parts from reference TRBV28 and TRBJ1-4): DVKVTQSSRYLVKRTGEKVFLECVQDMDHENMFWYRQDPGLGLRLIYFSYDVKMKEKGDIPEGYSVSREKKERFSLILESASTNQTSMYLCASSSDSGRKLFFGSGTQLSVL.